This T cell receptor (beta chain) was obtained from a study of blood T cell repertoires in COVID-19. Study at large: The cDNA or gDNA used as material had been derived from T cells, B-cell-depleted T cells, or PBMCs.

V shed 2 bases, J shed 6 bases, and the junction held 6 bases outside the gene matches. There are 14 residues in the CDR3. Germline V gene lookup returns CDR1 SGHDN and CDR2 FVKESK. Original analysis: Amplified reference gene primers provided the basis for estimating nucleated cell counts. This table comes from immunoSEQ multiplex PCR, and its TCRdb copy is limited to in-frame clones, with some not included. Clone size and the V and J calls come from that table; the DNA yielded D and trimming. The sample shows around 130,000 clones, approximately 86% of them seen only once. This clone was recorded once.

The source of this sequence is a woman aged 45-60 years who had recovered from COVID-19. V gene TRBV14 combines with J gene TRBJ2-7; TRBD1 aligns across 8 bases. Source material: peripheral blood. The CDR3 sequence is CASSQWTGRGEQYF. The CDR3 DNA reads TGTGCCAGCAGCCAATGGACAGGGCGGGGCGAGCAGTACTTC. Variable domain in full (rest from reference TRBV14 and TRBJ2-7): EAGVTQFPSHSVIEKGQTVTLRCDPISGHDNLYWYRRVMGKEIKFLLHFVKESKQDESGMPNNRFLAERTGGTYSTLKVQPAELEDSGVYFCASSQWTGRGEQYFGPGTRLTVT.